Reported below is one TCR beta chain. What it binds is not known. This entry comes from a study of cytomegalovirus exposure and HLA in healthy donors. Study-level findings and limits: Reports indicated that the classifier achieved high specificity and sensitivity in diagnosing cytomegalovirus status. TCR beta chains numbering under 200 were designated cytomegalovirus-associated. The finding came from a later analysis; first-cohort TCR clusters tended to co-occur in the approximately 120 validation repertoires. A few chains linked to CMV were shown in vitro to be specific for CMV antigens.

Profiling relied on immunoSEQ multiplex PCR, and the TCRdb table lists in-frame clones only, not all of them. The sample yields 100,000 to 150,000 clones, approximately 89% seen once. This CDR3 is 17 amino acids long. Germline CDR1 is SEHNR and CDR2 is FQNEAQ (reference sequence). After removal of 7 bases from V and 4 bases from J, the junction contained 10 bases not matched to a gene. The source is a man aged 25-45 years in good health and CMV-seronegative. Sequences were obtained from PBMCs. The chain links TRBV7-9 to TRBJ2-2; the match to TRBD1 covers 12 bases. The CDR3 nucleotides are TGTGCCAGCACCCACAAGTGGGACAGGGGGCTCACCGGGGAGCTGTTTTTT. It is translated as CASTHKWDRGLTGELFF.